This TCR beta chain was obtained from a study of blood T cell repertoires in COVID-19. Profiled with immunoSEQ multiplex PCR; TCRdb holds only in-frame clones, not every one. The sample contains some 160,000 clones, more than 85% of which appear only once. CDR3 length equals 11 residues. Germline loops: CDR1 DFQATT, CDR2 SNEGSKA (reference sequence). This chain connects TRBV20-1 to TRBJ1-3, with D possibly matching TRBD1 (5 bases). The sequenced material came from peripheral blood. The receptor was derived from an elderly woman with COVID-19, enrolled during active disease. The chain's CDR3 is CVGGNGNTIYF. In nucleotides, the CDR3 is TGCGTCGGGGGAAATGGAAACACCATATATTTT.